The entry below describes one T cell receptor (beta chain). Its specific antigen is unknown. No clone much larger than this one lies a single base away; base qualities are absent. Libraries were made using the immunoSEQ multiplex PCR assay. This immuneACCESS table, as held by TCRdb, lists in-frame sequences with V and J called but not all clones. Of the missing ones, under half trace to an unresolved V gene in checked studies; the others have no known cause. For this sample there are 100,000 or so clones; under 96% appear just once. The ten largest clonotypes hold approximately 0.2% of the sample. This entry comes from a study of technical replicates of blood from a handful of donors listed by TCRdb under 2017. Cut back by 2 bases and 2 bases, the V and J ends lie 6 bases apart. The germline V gene gives CDR1 as MNHEY and CDR2 as SVGAGI. The CDR3 runs 13 amino acids, cysteine and phenylalanine included. Only CDR3 DNA is held: 39 bases, read in frame from base 1.

Sequencing was carried out using T cells isolated from PBMCs. The receptor comes from a human donor in good health. Recombination linked TRBV6-5 to TRBJ1-2; no confident D gene assignment can be made. The DNA sequence is TGTGCCAGCAGTTACGCGAGAAACTATGGCTACACCTTC. It translates as CASSYARNYGYTF.